This is a list of T cell receptor beta chains from one sample in a study of monozygotic twins with inflammatory bowel disease. From the 5' RACE reads, TCRdb lists one entry per CDR3 protein and no DNA. The table lists some 200,000 distinct CDR3 sequences. Sequenced sample: blood. The receptors stem from a human donor with ulcerative colitis or Crohn's disease, or a healthy co-twin of an affected twin (not recorded which). The CDR3 runs from the conserved cysteine through the conserved F or W.

cdr3_length j_call v_call cdr3_aa
17 TRBJ2-3 TRBV14 CASSQIAGGYPTDTQYF
14 TRBJ1-4 TRBV20-1 CSARAVVGVEKLFF
16 TRBJ2-2 TRBV5-4 CASSSGWDRASGELFF
14 TRBJ2-1 TRBV9 CASSVGDPRDEQFF
13 TRBJ2-3 TRBV7-9 CASSWRAADTQYF
14 TRBJ1-5 TRBV12-3/TRBV12-4 CASSTGPTTWAQHF
14 TRBJ1-2 TRBV7-9 CASSLLTGPYGYTF
13 TRBJ1-1 TRBV7-9 CASSAGGLGEAFF
13 TRBJ2-2 TRBV5-1 CASSQQNTGELFF
12 TRBJ2-3 TRBV7-9 CASELGGLRWYF
14 TRBJ2-5 TRBV18 CASSPGSSKETQYF
15 TRBJ2-1 TRBV5-1 CASSEGTGLGDEQFF
14 TRBJ1-1 TRBV7-9 CASSFTGSGAEAFF
15 TRBJ2-1 TRBV5-5 CASSLDGQAWNEQFF
13 TRBJ1-2 TRBV7-3 CASSSGNNYGYTF
13 TRBJ2-7 TRBV5-1 CASSFPGTYEQYF
13 TRBJ2-5 TRBV20-1 CSGGAGGLQTQYF
13 TRBJ2-7 TRBV5-1 CASSFQGAYEQYF
13 TRBJ2-1 TRBV7-2 CASSPYMGNEQFF
12 TRBJ1-2 TRBV2 CASSARVEGYTF